The 20 T cell receptor beta chains in this list originate from one sample, sequenced in a study of cytomegalovirus exposure and HLA in healthy donors. 13 Jbeta primers and 60 Vbeta primers were used for the PCR. The assay was immunoSEQ multiplex PCR, and TCRdb's table has in-frame clones only and misses some. The sample shows roughly 130,000 clones, 79% of them seen only once. The sample consisted of PBMCs. These TCRs come from a man aged 18 to 35 in good health and CMV-seronegative.

The gene calls are TRBV6-5 and TRBJ1-3; 8 nucleotides line up with TRBD1. CDR1 and CDR2 from the germline V gene are MNHEY and SVGAGI. The CDR3 covers 14 residues. The ends lost 5 bases at V and 2 bases at J; junction bases unmatched: 2. CDR3 in DNA: TGTGCCAGCAGTCCGACAGGGGCTGGAAACACCATATATTTT. Protein sequence: CASSPTGAGNTIYF.

The chain combines TRBV7-2 with TRBJ2-6, with 8 bases aligning to TRBD2. The CDR3 extends over 18 amino acids. V lost 1 base, J lost 5 bases, and 10 bases stayed unmatched. Germline V CDR1 and CDR2: SGHTA, FQGNSA. The CDR3 DNA reads TGTGCCAGCAGCTTAGTCAACGGGAGGGGGTCCTGGGCCAACGTCCTGACTTTC. Translating it yields CASSLVNGRGSWANVLTF.

This clone was counted between two and nine times. The chain joins TRBV25-1 to TRBJ2-1; 10 bases match TRBD2. Germline V gene lookup returns CDR1 MGHDK and CDR2 SYGVNS. This CDR3 region has 15 residues. Unmatched junction bases numbered 6, after V lost 3 bases and J lost 7 bases. DNA of the CDR3: TGTGCCAGCAGTGAGTCTAGCGGGAGATTGAATGAGCAGTTCTTC. It specifies CASSESSGRLNEQFF.

The V gene is TRBV10-3, the J gene TRBJ2-3; maybe TRBD2 (6 bases). This CDR3 contains 11 residues. Germline CDR1 is ENHRY and CDR2 is SYGVKD. V was cut by 7 bases and J by 9 bases, with 11 bases left in between. DNA of the CDR3: TGTGCCATCACCGCGGGACCAACGCAGTATTTT. Amino acid sequence: CAITAGPTQYF.

This clone has a handful of counts. V usage is TRBV7-2 and J usage is TRBJ2-1; D is perhaps TRBD1 (5 bases). The CDR3 has 13 residues. The V gene lost 5 bases and the J gene lost 7 bases, with 12 bases spanning the gap. The germline V gene has CDR1 SGHTA and CDR2 FQGNSA. The CDR3 sequence: CASSLVQVNEQFF. In nucleotides, the CDR3 is TGTGCCAGCAGCCTAGTACAGGTGAATGAGCAGTTCTTC.

This chain uses TRBV6-5 with TRBJ2-2; 8 nucleotides match TRBD1. Trimming removed 4 bases from V and 0 bases from J; junction bases left unmatched: 4. The CDR3 is 16 residues long. CDR1 is MNHEY and CDR2 is SVGAGI in the germline V gene. The CDR3: CASSWDRSTNTGELFF. For the CDR3, the DNA is TGTGCCAGCAGTTGGGACAGGTCAACGAACACCGGGGAGCTGTTTTTT.

This chain uses TRBV28 with TRBJ2-7; 8 bases are shared with TRBD2. Germline V lookup: CDR1 MDHEN, CDR2 SYDVKM. This CDR3 is 18 amino acids long. Trimming took 0 bases from V and 5 from J; bases not matched to a gene: 15. In DNA, the CDR3 is TGTGCCAGCAGTTTATGGGGCGGGAGTAGCGGGGCGTTGAACGAGCAGTACTTC. This gives the protein CASSLWGGSSGALNEQYF. The full variable domain, rest sourced from reference TRBV28 and TRBJ2-7, is DVKVTQSSRYLVKRTGEKVFLECVQDMDHENMFWYRQDPGLGLRLIYFSYDVKMKEKGDIPEGYSVSREKKERFSLILESASTNQTSMYLCASSLWGGSSGALNEQYFGPGTRLTVT.

Only a few counts were recorded for this clone. The junction does not match germline at one end; this may be a read error. The V call is TRBV28, the J call TRBJ2-7; D might be TRBD1 (5 bases). The V gene's germline CDR1 is MDHEN and CDR2 SYDVKM. CDR3 size: 11 residues. The CDR3 spells CASSSQGFEHF. DNA of the CDR3: TGTGCCAGCAGTTCCCAGGGATTTGAGCACTTC. Looking up the rest from reference TRBV28 and TRBJ2-7 gives the full variable domain: DVKVTQSSRYLVKRTGEKVFLECVQDMDHENMFWYRQDPGLGLRLIYFSYDVKMKEKGDIPEGYSVSREKKERFSLILESASTNQTSMYLCASSSQGFEHFGPGTRLTVT.

The CDR3 is CASSPHGIDTEAFF. CDR3 DNA: TGCGCCAGCAGCCCTCACGGGATAGACACTGAAGCTTTCTTT. The chain has TRBV5-1 and TRBJ1-1; D is unresolved. The CDR3 runs to 14 residues. Germline lookup yields CDR1 SGHRS and CDR2 YFSETQ. V was clipped by 4 bases and J by 3 bases, with 13 bases between them. Based on the CDR3 plus reference TRBV5-1 and TRBJ1-1, the full variable domain is KAGVTQTPRYLIKTRGQQVTLSCSPISGHRSVSWYQQTPGQGLQFLFEYFSETQRNKGNFPGRFSGRQFSNSRSEMNVSTLELGDSALYLCASSPHGIDTEAFFGQGTRLTVV.

The J gene is TRBJ2-5, the V gene TRBV10-1; tentative D call: TRBD1 (7 bases). CDR1 and CDR2 from the germline V gene are WNHNN and SYGVQD (reference sequence). The CDR3 spans 13 residues. V was cut by 6 bases and J by 5 bases, with 13 bases left in between. CDR3 nucleotides: TGCGCCAGCAGCCCGCCAGGGGGGGAGACCCAGTACTTC. Protein product: CASSPPGGETQYF.

The V call is TRBV4-1, the J call TRBJ1-5; tentatively, D is TRBD1 (5 bases). Germline V lookup: CDR1 MGHRA, CDR2 YSYEKL. This CDR3 comprises 16 residues. Trimming left V 4 bases short and J 0 bases short, with 13 bases between. CDR3 DNA: TGCGCCAGCAGCCTTCGAGACAGCAATAGCAATCAGCCCCAGCATTTT. The encoded protein is CASSLRDSNSNQPQHF.

The rearrangement joins TRBV4-1 to TRBJ2-7; tentatively, D is TRBD1 (5 bases). Trimming took off 2 bases at V and 7 bases at J, with 21 bases between the two ends. Germline V lookup: CDR1 MGHRA, CDR2 YSYEKL. The CDR3 totals 16 residues. The CDR3: CASSQSSRVARGEQYF. CDR3 DNA: TGCGCCAGCAGCCAATCATCCAGGGTGGCTAGGGGAGAGCAGTACTTC.

The chain is built from TRBV5-4 and TRBJ2-5; D is perhaps TRBD1 (5 bases). CDR3 length: 15 amino acids. Germline V gene data show CDR1 as SGHNT and CDR2 as YYREEE (reference sequence). V lost 0 bases and J 4 bases, leaving 13 bases between the germline ends. The CDR3 DNA sequence: TGTGCCAGCAGCTTGGCCCGAAGGGGCCCAGAGACCCAGTACTTC. Its protein product is CASSLARRGPETQYF.

The rearrangement uses TRBV19 and TRBJ2-1, with 12 bases fitting TRBD2. The CDR3 is 19 residues long. The J segment lost 3 bases and the V segment lost 4 bases, leaving 13 bases of the junction unmatched. The V gene's germline CDR1 is LNHDA and CDR2 SQIVND (reference sequence). The CDR3 loop is CASSKDKVTSGSLYNEQFF. The CDR3 DNA reads as TGTGCCAGTAGTAAAGACAAAGTGACTAGCGGGAGCCTCTACAATGAGCAGTTCTTC.

The chain combines TRBV6-5 with TRBJ1-2, with no clear D. CDR1 is MNHEY and CDR2 is SVGAGI in the germline V gene. The CDR3 contains 16 residues. Trimming cost V 2 bases and J 8 bases, with 21 bases left between them. The CDR3 protein is CASSYTGSRNERGYTF. CDR3 nucleotide sequence: TGTGCCAGCAGTTACACGGGGTCCAGGAACGAGAGAGGCTACACCTTC.

This chain links TRBV11-2 with TRBJ2-3; 7 nucleotides match TRBD2. V gave up 0 bases and J gave up 3 bases; unmatched junction bases: 12. CDR1 SGHAT and CDR2 FQNNGV come from the germline V gene. This CDR3 comprises 18 residues. The CDR3 loop is CASSLDPAGATGTDTQYF. Written as DNA, the CDR3 is TGTGCCAGCAGCTTAGATCCCGCGGGAGCTACGGGTACAGATACGCAGTATTTT.

The rearrangement joins TRBV12-5 to TRBJ2-1; maybe TRBD1 (5 bases). Germline loops: CDR1 LGHNT, CDR2 FRNRAP. Trimming removed 4 bases from V and 3 bases from J, with 13 bases in between. This CDR3 is built from 15 residues. The chain's CDR3 is CASGYGGRDYNEQFF. The CDR3 DNA is TGTGCTAGTGGTTATGGTGGCAGGGACTACAATGAGCAGTTCTTC.

The CDR3 sequence is CASSLPLGQGGYNEQFF. CDR3 sequence (DNA): TGTGCCAGCAGCTTACCCCTGGGACAGGGGGGTTACAATGAGCAGTTCTTC. The V call is TRBV7-3, the J call TRBJ2-1, with TRBD1 identical over 11 bases. Trimming at V came to 2 bases and at J to 4 bases, leaving 7 bases not matched to a gene. The CDR3 is 17 residues long. Germline CDR1 and CDR2: SGHTA and FQGTGA.

This chain connects TRBV28 to TRBJ2-7, with a tentative D call TRBD2 (6 bases). Germline lookup yields CDR1 MDHEN and CDR2 SYDVKM. This CDR3 contains 14 residues. V was cut by 7 bases and J by 3 bases, with 16 bases left in between. Here the CDR3 DNA reads TGTGCCAGCAAATTTCCCGGGACTCGCTACGAGCAGTACTTC. Its protein is CASKFPGTRYEQYF. The variable domain in full, completed from reference TRBV28 and TRBJ2-7, reads DVKVTQSSRYLVKRTGEKVFLECVQDMDHENMFWYRQDPGLGLRLIYFSYDVKMKEKGDIPEGYSVSREKKERFSLILESASTNQTSMYLCASKFPGTRYEQYFGPGTRLTVT.

This clone was found a few times. This chain joins TRBV30 and TRBJ1-4; 11 bases align to TRBD1. With 2 bases clipped from V and 7 bases from J, the junction kept 6 bases outside the gene matches. CDR3 length: 15 residues. Germline values: CDR1 GTSNPN, CDR2 SVGIG (reference sequence). This chain's CDR3 is CAWSTGQGASEKLFF. The CDR3 DNA sequence: TGTGCCTGGAGTACTGGACAGGGGGCCTCTGAAAAACTGTTTTTT.